The T cell receptor (beta chain) described here comes from a study of T-cell reconstitution after alpha-beta-depleted transplantation in children. V was clipped by 0 bases and J by 3 bases, with 10 bases between them. There are 14 residues in the CDR3. Per germline, CDR1 SGHRS and CDR2 YFSETQ. Whole-study findings and limits: T-cell counts and diversity were attributed mostly to newly produced T cells one year after transplant. After transplant, high TCRbeta diversity at day 60 in some patients arose from surviving recipient T cells and thymic progenitors.

This clonotype was counted a few times. Its antigen is unknown. The library targeted TCRbeta and was prepared with unique molecular identifiers. A single record per CDR3 protein comes from TCRdb applying MiXCR to the PCR reads. The sample lists around 440,000 distinct CDR3 sequences; 16% were seen once. Sequencing used PBMCs, mostly from graft donor cells, obtained 360 days after TCRalphabeta/CD19-depleted stem cell transplant. V gene TRBV5-1 combines with J gene TRBJ2-7; D is uncertain. This TCR was recovered from a boy younger than two who had a stem cell transplant for Wiskott-Aldrich syndrome, so the T cells may come from the graft donor. This CDR3 is CASSLVGEFYEQYF. CDR3 in DNA: TGCGCCAGCAGCTTGGTTGGCGAGTTCTACGAGCAGTACTTC.